This T cell receptor beta chain was obtained from a study of neurological immune-mediated disorders. Study-level background: Disease course was recorded as relapsing-remitting for some 31 and secondary progressive for about 9% of the 34 multiple sclerosis patients.

From the 5' RACE reads, TCRdb called clonotypes with MiXCR, one entry per CDR3 protein. The data contain 45,000 or so distinct CDR3 sequences, 2.5% to 3.5% of them singletons. V lost 4 bases to trimming and J lost 0 bases; unmatched junction nucleotides: 5. The CDR3 has 15 residues. Germline loops: CDR1 DFQATT, CDR2 SNEGSKA (reference sequence). This clonotype was counted at least ten times. The source of this sequence is a woman in her forties or fifties with multiple sclerosis. Sequenced material: PBMCs. This sequence joins TRBV20-1 and TRBJ1-2; TRBD1 matches at 10 bases. CDR3 DNA sequence: TGCAGTGCTATCCCTGGACAGGGGGCTAACTATGGCTACACCTTC. It translates to CSAIPGQGANYGYTF.